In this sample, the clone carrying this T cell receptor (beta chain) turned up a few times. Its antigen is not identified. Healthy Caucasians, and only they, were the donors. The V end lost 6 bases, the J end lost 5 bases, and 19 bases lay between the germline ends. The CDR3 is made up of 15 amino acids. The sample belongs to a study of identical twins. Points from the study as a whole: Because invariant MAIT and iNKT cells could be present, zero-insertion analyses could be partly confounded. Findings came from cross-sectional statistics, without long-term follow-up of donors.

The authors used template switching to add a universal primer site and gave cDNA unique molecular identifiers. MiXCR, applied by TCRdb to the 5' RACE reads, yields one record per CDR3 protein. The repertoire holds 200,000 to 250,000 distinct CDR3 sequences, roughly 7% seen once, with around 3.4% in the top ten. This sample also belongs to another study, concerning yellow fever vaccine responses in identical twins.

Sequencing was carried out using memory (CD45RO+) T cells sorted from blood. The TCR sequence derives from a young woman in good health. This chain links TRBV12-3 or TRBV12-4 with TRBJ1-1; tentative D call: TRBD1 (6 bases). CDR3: CASSLEAGVDTEAFF. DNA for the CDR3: TGTGCCAGCAGCCTAGAGGCAGGGGTCGATACTGAAGCTTTCTTT.